The 20 T cell receptor beta chains below all came from one sample that was sequenced in a study of radiation and T cells in renal cell carcinoma. Time point indicated: baseline pretreatment blood. Regarding treatment: 15 Gy SBRT to primary tumor, nephrectomy 4 weeks later. Data came from immunoSEQ multiplex PCR; TCRdb stores just in-frame clones and leaves some out. The sample records around 160,000 clones, roughly nine tenths being singletons. Specimen: blood, collected from a patient whose treatment included radiotherapy and nephrectomy. The receptors derive from a woman in her sixties or seventies with renal cell carcinoma.

The CDR3 loop is CATSRASVGGYNEQFF. The CDR3 region has the DNA TGTGCCACCAGCAGAGCCTCTGTCGGGGGGTACAATGAGCAGTTCTTC. The chain recombines TRBV15 with TRBJ2-1, with 7 bases fitting TRBD2. Germline V lookup: CDR1 LNHNV, CDR2 YYDKDF (reference sequence). The CDR3 is made up of 16 amino acids. V lost 1 base to trimming and J lost 4 bases; unmatched junction nucleotides: 7.

The J gene is TRBJ1-1, the V gene TRBV5-1; D is perhaps TRBD1 (5 bases). Trimming stripped 5 bases from V and 1 base from J, with 12 bases between. The CDR3 sequence is 14 residues long. The germline V gene has CDR1 SGHRS and CDR2 YFSETQ. The CDR3 DNA follows: TGCGCCAGCAGGTCCAGCAGGGAGAACACTGAAGCTTTCTTT. Its protein product is CASRSSRENTEAFF. Looking up the rest from reference TRBV5-1 and TRBJ1-1 gives the full variable domain: KAGVTQTPRYLIKTRGQQVTLSCSPISGHRSVSWYQQTPGQGLQFLFEYFSETQRNKGNFPGRFSGRQFSNSRSEMNVSTLELGDSALYLCASRSSRENTEAFFGQGTRLTVV.

This chain joins TRBV7-9 and TRBJ2-3; D not certain. Germline V gene lookup returns CDR1 SEHNR and CDR2 FQNEAQ (reference sequence). V lost 6 bases and J lost 4, with 8 bases in between. The CDR3 totals 12 residues. CDR3 DNA sequence: TGTGCCAGCAGACAGAACGCAGATACGCAGTATTTT. Translating it yields CASRQNADTQYF.

V usage is TRBV30 and J usage is TRBJ2-5; 7 nucleotides agree with TRBD2. Germline assignment: CDR1 GTSNPN and CDR2 SVGIG (reference sequence). Unmatched junction bases numbered 2, after V lost 1 base and J lost 3 bases. The CDR3 sequence is 13 residues long. CDR3 sequence: CAWSGRGEETQYF. As DNA, the CDR3 is TGTGCCTGGAGTGGCCGGGGGGAAGAGACCCAGTACTTC.

V usage is TRBV11-3 and J usage is TRBJ2-5; D is ambiguous. The CDR3 extends over 12 amino acids. V was trimmed by 1 base and J by 5 bases, leaving 5 bases between them. Germline V CDR1 and CDR2: SGHNT, YENEEA. The CDR3 sequence: CASSLVRETQYF. The CDR3 nucleotides are TGTGCCAGCAGCTTAGTACGGGAGACCCAGTACTTC.

The CDR3 coding sequence is TGTGCCAGCAGCCAACGACAGGGGATGGGTCGGGAGACCCAGTACTTC. This sequence encodes CASSQRQGMGRETQYF. The chain links TRBV14 to TRBJ2-5, with TRBD1 identical over 8 bases. V dropped 2 bases and J dropped 5; count of bases not matched to a gene: 10. Germline V gives CDR1 SGHDN, CDR2 FVKESK. The CDR3 spans 16 residues.

V and J are TRBV4-2 and TRBJ1-5; D may be TRBD1 (5 bases). The CDR3 covers 14 residues. Deletions cut 1 base from V and 9 bases from J, with 13 bases between. Germline CDR1 and CDR2: LGHNA and YNFKEQ. The CDR3 region is CASSQGRGGWPQHF. CDR3 DNA sequence: TGTGCCAGCAGCCAAGGTAGGGGTGGGTGGCCCCAGCATTTT.

In regard to this clone: Germline is not matched at one junction end, which may reflect a read error. V is TRBV6-5 and J is TRBJ1-6; D gene unclear. Germline lookup yields CDR1 MNHEY and CDR2 SVGAGI. CDR3 length: 15 residues. CDR3 in DNA: TGTGCCAGCAGTTACTCGAGCTCCTATAATTCATCCCTCCACTTT. Encoded protein: CASSYSSSYNSSLHF.

With respect to this clone: Because the CDR3's place on the DNA is in doubt, the DNA is left out and the CDR3 is given as listed by TCRdb. This rearrangement joins TRBV7-2 to TRBJ2-7. Germline lookup yields CDR1 SGHTA and CDR2 FQGNSA. The CDR3 sequence runs 16 residues, both termini included. The CDR3 is CASSLRAGSSSYEQYF.

The chain recombines TRBV10-1 with TRBJ2-1, with D unresolved. The CDR3 is made up of 15 amino acids. Germline values: CDR1 WNHNN, CDR2 SYGVQD (reference sequence). Trimming stripped 6 bases from V and 3 bases from J, with 15 bases between. CDR3 residues: CASRRTESIYNEQFF. The CDR3 DNA reads as TGCGCCAGCAGGCGGACGGAGTCGATCTACAATGAGCAGTTCTTC.

The rearrangement links TRBV18 to TRBJ2-5, with 7 nucleotides matching TRBD1. Germline V CDR1 and CDR2: KGHSH, LQKENI. CDR3 length equals 20 residues. The ends lost 6 bases at V and 2 bases at J; junction bases unmatched: 24. The CDR3 region is CASSHGQPRGRTRGQETQYF. CDR3 bases: TGTGCCAGCTCGCACGGGCAGCCAAGGGGGCGGACAAGGGGACAAGAGACCCAGTACTTC.

This chain links TRBV6-6 with TRBJ1-3; D remains unclear. Deletions cut 0 bases from V and 3 bases from J, with 9 bases between. Germline V gives CDR1 MNHNY, CDR2 SVGAGI (reference sequence). The CDR3 has 15 amino acids. The CDR3 sequence: CASSYSKRIGNTIYF. The CDR3 coding sequence is TGTGCCAGCAGTTACTCGAAAAGGATTGGAAACACCATATATTTT.

This chain uses TRBV6-5 with TRBJ1-5; no reliable D call. Germline V gene data show CDR1 as MNHEY and CDR2 as SVGAGI. V was pared by 4 bases and J by 2 bases, with 9 bases between. The CDR3 is 14 residues long. The CDR3 here is CASSFSGGNQPQHF. CDR3 nucleotide sequence: TGTGCCAGCAGTTTCTCGGGTGGCAATCAGCCCCAGCATTTT.

This clone was picked up a small number of times. The chain links TRBV6-1 to TRBJ1-6, with D perhaps TRBD1 (5 bases). Germline V gene data show CDR1 as MNHNS and CDR2 as SASEGT. V was shortened by 5 bases and J by 9 bases, with 14 bases between the two germline ends. The CDR3 is made up of 14 amino acids. CDR3 nucleotides: TGTGCCAGCAGTCCTCCGGCGAGGGGTTCACCCCTCCACTTT. Translating gives CASSPPARGSPLHF.

The chain joins TRBV7-3 to TRBJ2-7; 8 nucleotides align to TRBD1. Germline values: CDR1 SGHTA, CDR2 FQGTGA. V lost 5 bases to trimming and J lost 5 bases; unmatched junction nucleotides: 8. The CDR3 covers 14 residues. The CDR3 is CASSRRGTGNEQYF. The CDR3 DNA is TGTGCCAGCAGCCGCAGGGGGACAGGAAACGAGCAGTACTTC.

This sequence joins TRBV25-1 and TRBJ1-1; D might be TRBD1 (6 bases). V lost 3 bases, J lost 7 bases, and 15 bases lay in between. The germline V gene has CDR1 MGHDK and CDR2 SYGVNS. The length of the CDR3 is 14 residues. This chain's CDR3 is CASSDPLTGNEAFF. The CDR3 DNA reads TGTGCCAGCAGTGATCCGCTTACAGGGAATGAAGCTTTCTTT.

J is TRBJ2-2 and V is TRBV9, with TRBD2 as a possible D gene (6 bases). The CDR3 runs 15 residues. Germline loops: CDR1 SGDLS, CDR2 YYNGEE. With 2 bases removed from V and 4 bases from J, the gap between germline ends came to 12 bases. CDR3 in DNA: TGTGCCAGCAGCGTCGGGGGTACGAGCACCGGGGAGCTGTTTTTT. This gives the protein CASSVGGTSTGELFF.

The chain couples TRBV6-5 to TRBJ1-2; 8 nucleotides agree with TRBD1. V was pared by 3 bases and J by 4 bases, with 7 bases of the junction left unmatched. Per germline, CDR1 MNHEY and CDR2 SVGAGI. CDR3 length equals 15 residues. The CDR3 nucleotides read TGTGCCAGCAGTTATAGGACAGGGCTGAGCTATGGCTACACCTTC. Translation gives CASSYRTGLSYGYTF.

This sequence joins TRBV11-3 and TRBJ2-6; TRBD2 is a possible D gene (6 bases). The CDR3 loop spans 15 amino acids. Looked up from germline, CDR1 is SGHNT and CDR2 is YENEEA. V was trimmed by 5 bases and J by 5 bases, leaving 13 bases between them. CDR3 in amino acids: CASSIGGTRANVLTF. CDR3 coding DNA: TGTGCCAGCAGCATCGGAGGGACTCGGGCCAACGTCCTGACTTTC.

V usage is TRBV28 and J usage is TRBJ1-6; 10 nucleotides agree with TRBD1. CDR1 and CDR2 (germline): MDHEN, SYDVKM. V was clipped by 5 bases and J by 3 bases; unmatched bases: 4. This CDR3 has 16 amino acids. CDR3 DNA sequence: TGTGCCAGCAGTACCTGGACAGGGGGCTATAATTCACCCCTCCACTTT. Protein sequence: CASSTWTGGYNSPLHF.